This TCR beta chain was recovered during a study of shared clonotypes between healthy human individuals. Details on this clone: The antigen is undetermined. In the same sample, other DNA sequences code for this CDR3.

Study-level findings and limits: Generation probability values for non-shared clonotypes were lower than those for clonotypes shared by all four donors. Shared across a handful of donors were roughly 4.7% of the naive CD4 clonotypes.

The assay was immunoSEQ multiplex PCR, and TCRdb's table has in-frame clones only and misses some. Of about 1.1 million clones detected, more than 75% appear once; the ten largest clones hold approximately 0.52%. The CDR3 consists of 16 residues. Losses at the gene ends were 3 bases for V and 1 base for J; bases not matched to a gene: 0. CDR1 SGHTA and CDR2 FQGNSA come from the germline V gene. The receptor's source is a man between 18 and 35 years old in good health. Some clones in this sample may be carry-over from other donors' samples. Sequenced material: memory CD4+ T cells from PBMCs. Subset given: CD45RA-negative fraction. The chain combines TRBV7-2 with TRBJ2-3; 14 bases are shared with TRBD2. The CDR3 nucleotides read TGTGCCAGCAGCTTGGGACTAGCGGGAGGCACAGATACGCAGTATTTT. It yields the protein CASSLGLAGGTDTQYF.